These T cell receptor beta chains were read from a single sample in a study of control samples from healthy donors and cancer patients. The data were produced by immunoSEQ multiplex PCR, yet TCRdb's version contains in-frame clones alone and is incomplete. The table lists approximately 76,000 clones, around 84% of them singletons, with around 10% in the top ten. The sequenced sample was PBMCs. The receptor source for this set is a man aged 55-75 years with head and neck cancer. Both conserved end residues are part of each CDR3. Only some rows state a clone size, as once, few, many or a class for expanded clones.

size: NA
V: TRBV15
J: TRBJ1-1
CDR3: CATSRDAVGTEAFF

size: NA
V: TRBV5-1
J: TRBJ1-5
CDR3: CASSFDGVGNQPQHF

size: NA
V: TRBV11-2
J: TRBJ2-3
CDR3: CASSLGQFADTQYF

size: few
V: TRBV14
J: TRBJ2-5
CDR3: CASSQDLIKGAQYF

size: once
V: TRBV11-1
J: TRBJ2-3
CDR3: CASSPRLAGGTDTQYF

size: NA
V: TRBV29-1
J: TRBJ2-1
CDR3: CSGIGTYNEQFF

size: NA
V: TRBV5-8
J: TRBJ1-5
CDR3: CASIPTGIRDQPQHF

size: NA
V: TRBV19
J: TRBJ1-1
CDR3: CASSNNRGLIEAFF

size: NA
V: TRBV27
J: TRBJ1-6
CDR3: CASSPGDSDNSPLHF

size: NA
V: TRBV7-9
J: TRBJ1-1
CDR3: CASIVVSDVEAFF